This T cell receptor beta chain was recovered during a study of regulatory T cells in long-lasting Graves disease. Stated time point: persistent/refractory GD, antithyroid drugs over 5 years with positive TRAb. After RNA was extracted from PBMCs, the TCR library was made from it. The patients were drawn from one endocrinology department in Xi'an, China. Notes on the study in general: Persistent cases of Graves' showed reduced TCR diversity relative to newly diagnosed patients.

iRepertoire HTBI primers and Arm-PCR of CDR3 regions built TCR beta libraries. Using its own MiXCR run on the multiplex PCR reads, TCRdb lists one record per CDR3 protein. The sample lists fewer than 600,000 distinct CDR3 sequences, less than 25% seen once, with around 13% in the top ten. In its sample, this clonotype was seen once. Its antigen remains unknown. V gave up 5 bases and J gave up 5 bases, with 10 bases separating them. This CDR3 region has 13 residues. The germline V gene has CDR1 SGHNT and CDR2 YENEEA. The starting material was peripheral blood mononuclear cells (PBMCs), obtained when the disease was refractory, from a patient treated with antithyroid drugs. This receptor was taken from a female donor with Graves disease. The rearrangement uses TRBV11-3 and TRBJ2-1; D remains ambiguous. The CDR3 sequence: CASSPRTDNEQFF. The CDR3 coding sequence is TGTGCCAGCAGCCCGCGGACGGACAATGAGCAGTTCTTC.